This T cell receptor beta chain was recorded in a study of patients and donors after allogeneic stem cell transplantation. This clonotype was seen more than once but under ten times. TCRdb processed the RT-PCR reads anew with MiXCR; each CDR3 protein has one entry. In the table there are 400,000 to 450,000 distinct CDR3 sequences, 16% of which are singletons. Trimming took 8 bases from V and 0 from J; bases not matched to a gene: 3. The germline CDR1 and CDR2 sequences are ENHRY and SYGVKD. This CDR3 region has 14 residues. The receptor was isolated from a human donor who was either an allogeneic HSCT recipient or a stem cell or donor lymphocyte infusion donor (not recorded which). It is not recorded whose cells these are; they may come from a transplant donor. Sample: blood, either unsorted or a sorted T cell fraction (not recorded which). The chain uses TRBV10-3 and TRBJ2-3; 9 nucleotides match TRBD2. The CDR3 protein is CAISLAGSTDTQYF. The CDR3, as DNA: TGTGCCATCTCCCTAGCGGGGAGCACAGATACGCAGTATTTT.